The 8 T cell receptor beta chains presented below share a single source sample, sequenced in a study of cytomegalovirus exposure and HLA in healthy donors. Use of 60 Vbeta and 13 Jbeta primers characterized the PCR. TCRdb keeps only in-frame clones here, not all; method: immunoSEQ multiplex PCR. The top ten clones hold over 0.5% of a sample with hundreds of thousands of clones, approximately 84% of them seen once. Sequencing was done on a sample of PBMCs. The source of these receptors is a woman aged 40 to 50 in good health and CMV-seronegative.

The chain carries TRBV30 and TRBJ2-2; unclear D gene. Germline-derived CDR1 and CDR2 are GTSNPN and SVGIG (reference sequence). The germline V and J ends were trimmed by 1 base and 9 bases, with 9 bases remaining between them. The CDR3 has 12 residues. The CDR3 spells CAWSASSRELFF. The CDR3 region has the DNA TGTGCCTGGAGTGCGAGTAGCCGGGAGCTGTTTTTT.

CDR3 sequence reads: CASTKLGTGNQPQHF. DNA for the CDR3: TGTGCCAGCACGAAACTTGGGACAGGAAATCAGCCCCAGCATTTT. The chain employs TRBV27 and TRBJ1-5, with 8 bases fitting TRBD1. The CDR3 has 15 residues. The junction had 9 bases not matched to a gene; V was cut back by 7 bases and J by 4 bases. Germline values: CDR1 MNHEY, CDR2 SMNVEV (reference sequence).

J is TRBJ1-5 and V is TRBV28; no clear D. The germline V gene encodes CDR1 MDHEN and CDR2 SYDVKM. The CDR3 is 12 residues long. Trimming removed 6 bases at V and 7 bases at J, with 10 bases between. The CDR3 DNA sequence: TGTGCCAGCAGCCTCTGGGAGCAGCCCCAGCATTTT. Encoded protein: CASSLWEQPQHF.

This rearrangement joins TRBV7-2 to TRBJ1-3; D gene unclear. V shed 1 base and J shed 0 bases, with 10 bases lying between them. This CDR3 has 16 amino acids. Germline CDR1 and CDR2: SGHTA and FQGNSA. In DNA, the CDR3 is TGTGCCAGCAGCTTAGTCCGCGCCCGCTCTGGAAACACCATATATTTT. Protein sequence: CASSLVRARSGNTIYF.

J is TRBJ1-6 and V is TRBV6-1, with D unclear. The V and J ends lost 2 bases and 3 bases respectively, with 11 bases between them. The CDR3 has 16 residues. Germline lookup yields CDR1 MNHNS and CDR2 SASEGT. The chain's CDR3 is CASSESDTDYNSPLHF. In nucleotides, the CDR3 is TGTGCCAGCAGTGAATCTGACACAGACTATAATTCACCCCTCCACTTT.

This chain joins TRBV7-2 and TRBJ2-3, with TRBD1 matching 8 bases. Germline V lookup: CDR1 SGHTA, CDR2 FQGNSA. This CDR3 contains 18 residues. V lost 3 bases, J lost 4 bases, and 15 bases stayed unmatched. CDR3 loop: CASSFQATGVGQADTQYF. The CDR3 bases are TGTGCCAGCAGCTTTCAGGCCACAGGGGTGGGACAGGCAGATACGCAGTATTTT.

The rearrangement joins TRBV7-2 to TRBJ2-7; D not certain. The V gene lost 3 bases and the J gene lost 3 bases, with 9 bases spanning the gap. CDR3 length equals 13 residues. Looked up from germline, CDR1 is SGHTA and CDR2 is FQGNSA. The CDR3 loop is CASSFRRIYEQYF. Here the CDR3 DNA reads TGTGCCAGCAGCTTTCGCAGGATCTACGAGCAGTACTTC.

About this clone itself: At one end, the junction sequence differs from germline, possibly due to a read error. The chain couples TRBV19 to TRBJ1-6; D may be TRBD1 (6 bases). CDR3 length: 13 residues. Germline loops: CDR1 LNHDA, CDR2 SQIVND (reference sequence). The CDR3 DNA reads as TGTGCCAGTGCGATCAGGCGGGGGCTCAACCCCACTTTT. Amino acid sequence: CASAIRRGLNPTF. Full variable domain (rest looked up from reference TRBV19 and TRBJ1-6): DGGITQSPKYLFRKEGQNVTLSCEQNLNHDAMYWYRQDPGQGLRLIYYSQIVNDFQKGDIAEGYSVSREKKESFPLTVTSAQKNPTAFYLCASAIRRGLNPTFGNGTRLTVT.